The clone carrying this T cell receptor (beta chain) appeared many times. The CDR3 regions of TCR beta were amplified from RNA transcripts. Researchers ran a first-round RT-PCR on the TCR CDR3 using the HTBI primer set. TCRdb re-called the multiplex PCR reads through MiXCR, storing one row per CDR3 protein. Here the sample spans roughly 570,000 distinct CDR3 sequences, 46% being singletons. The sample is drawn from a study of T cells in Graves' hyperthyroidism and ophthalmopathy. The CDR3 is 15 residues long. Germline CDR1 reads SEHNR; CDR2 reads FQNEAQ (reference sequence). J lost 5 bases, V lost 1 base, and 7 bases had no gene match.

The clonotype originates from an adult woman with Graves' disease, either hyperthyroidism or ophthalmopathy (not recorded which). Sequencing was done on a sample of peripheral blood or thyroid tissue (not recorded which). The rearrangement links TRBV7-9 to TRBJ2-7; 8 bases fit TRBD1. DNA of the CDR3: TGTGCCAGCAGCTTAGGCCCCCAGGGGGCCAACGAGCAGTACTTC. It is translated as CASSLGPQGANEQYF.